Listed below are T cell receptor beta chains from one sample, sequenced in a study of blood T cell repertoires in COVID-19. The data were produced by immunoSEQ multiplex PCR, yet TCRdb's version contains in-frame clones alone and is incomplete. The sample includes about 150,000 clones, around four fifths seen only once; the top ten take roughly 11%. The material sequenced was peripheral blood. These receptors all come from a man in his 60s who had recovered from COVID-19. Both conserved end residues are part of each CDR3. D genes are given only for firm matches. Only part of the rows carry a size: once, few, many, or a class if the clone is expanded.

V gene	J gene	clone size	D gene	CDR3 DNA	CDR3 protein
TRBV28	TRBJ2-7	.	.	TGTGCCAGCAGTTTTGGTAGGGGAGGCTACGAGCAGTACTTC	CASSFGRGGYEQYF
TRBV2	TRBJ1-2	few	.	TGTGCCAGCAGTGAAATCGGGACAAATTATGGCTACACCTTC	CASSEIGTNYGYTF
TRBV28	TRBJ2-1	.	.	TGTGCCAGCTTCGCGGCGGATTCCTACAATGAGCAGTTCTTC	CASFAADSYNEQFF
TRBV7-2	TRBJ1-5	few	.	TGTGCCAGCAGCATATCGGACACCAATCAGCCCCAGCATTTT	CASSISDTNQPQHF
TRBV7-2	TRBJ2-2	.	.	TGTGCCAGCAGCTTAGCGGGACTTGACACCGGGGAGCTGTTTTTT	CASSLAGLDTGELFF
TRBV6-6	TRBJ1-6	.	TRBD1	TGTGCCAGCAGTCGACAACAGGGGGCGGAGAATTCACCCCTCCACTTT	CASSRQQGAENSPLHF
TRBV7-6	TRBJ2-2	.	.	TGTGCCAGCAGCCCCAGGTGGGGGGACACCGGGGAGCTGTTTTTT	CASSPRWGDTGELFF
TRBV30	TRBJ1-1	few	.	TGTGCCTGGAGTATCCCGGGGGACACTGAAGCTTTCTTT	CAWSIPGDTEAFF
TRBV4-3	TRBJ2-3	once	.	TGCGCCAGCAGCCAAGATCCCACTAGCGATACGCAGTATTTT	CASSQDPTSDTQYF
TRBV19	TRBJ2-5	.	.	TGTGCCAGTAGTTTAAGCGAGACCCAGTACTTC	CASSLSETQYF
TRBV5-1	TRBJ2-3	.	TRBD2	TGCGCCAGCAGCCAAAGGACTAGCGGTCTCACAGATACGCAGTATTTT	CASSQRTSGLTDTQYF
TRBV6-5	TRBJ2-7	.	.	TGTGCCAGCGCCCTGGGACAACTCTCCTACGAGCAGTACTTC	CASALGQLSYEQYF
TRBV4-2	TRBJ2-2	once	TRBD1	TGTGCCAGCAGCCAAGATCCCGGGACAGGGGACACCGGGGAGCTGTTTTTT	CASSQDPGTGDTGELFF
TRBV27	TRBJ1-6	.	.	TGTGCCAGCAGTTACTGGGGGGGAATCGGGAATTCACCCCTCCACTTT	CASSYWGGIGNSPLHF
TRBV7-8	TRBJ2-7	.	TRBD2	TGTGCCAGCAGTCAGAGCGGGGCAGCCTACGAGCAGTACTTC	CASSQSGAAYEQYF
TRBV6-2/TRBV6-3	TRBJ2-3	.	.	TGTGCCAGCAGTTACCCCACAGGGAGAAGTACGCAGTATTTT	CASSYPTGRSTQYF
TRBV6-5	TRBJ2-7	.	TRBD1	TGTGCCAGCACCTCCAGGGACAGGGGGCACTACGAGCAGTACTTC	CASTSRDRGHYEQYF
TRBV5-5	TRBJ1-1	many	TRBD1	TGTGCCAGCAGCCTGACAGGGGGCAGCCTGAACACTGAAGCTTTCTTT	CASSLTGGSLNTEAFF
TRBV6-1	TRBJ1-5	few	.	TGTGCCAGCAGTGAAGCGAGACTGGTAGATCAGCCCCAGCATTTT	CASSEARLVDQPQHF
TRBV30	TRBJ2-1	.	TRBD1	TGTGCCTGGAACAGGGGGCAAGGTGAGCAGTTCTTC	CAWNRGQGEQFF
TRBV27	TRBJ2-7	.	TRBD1	TGTGCCAGCAGTCCCGGGACAGGGAGGTCCTACGAGCAGTACTTC	CASSPGTGRSYEQYF
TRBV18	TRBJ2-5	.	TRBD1	TGTGCCAGCTCACCCGCTGACAGGGGTGAGGAGACCCAGTACTTC	CASSPADRGEETQYF
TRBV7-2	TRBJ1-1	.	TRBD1	TGTGCCAGCAGCCAACAGGGGAGGAACACTGAAGCTTTCTTT	CASSQQGRNTEAFF
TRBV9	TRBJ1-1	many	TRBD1	TGTGCCAGCAGCTCAACAGGGGGCGATTGGACTGAAGCTTTCTTT	CASSSTGGDWTEAFF
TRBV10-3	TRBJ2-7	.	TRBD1	TGTGCCATCAGGGATGACAGGGACTCCTACGAGCAGTACTTC	CAIRDDRDSYEQYF
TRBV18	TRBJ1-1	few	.	TGTGCCAGCTCGTACGAACAGGGGAACACTGAAGCTTTCTTT	CASSYEQGNTEAFF
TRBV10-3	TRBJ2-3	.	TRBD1	TGTGCCATCAGCGGGACAGGGGATCAGAATACGCAGTATTTT	CAISGTGDQNTQYF
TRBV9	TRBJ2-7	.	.	TGTGCCAGCAGCACCAGCTCCTACGAGCAGTACTTC	CASSTSSYEQYF
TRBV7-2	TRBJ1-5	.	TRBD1	TGTGCCAGCAGCCCAACAGGGGTAAGGAGTCAGCCCCAGCATTTT	CASSPTGVRSQPQHF
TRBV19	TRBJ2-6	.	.	TGTGCCAGTAGTATACAGGCAGTCTCTGGGGCCAACGTCCTGACTTTC	CASSIQAVSGANVLTF
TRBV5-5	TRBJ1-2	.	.	TGTGCCAGCAGCTTGCAGGGACATAACTATGGCTACACCTTC	CASSLQGHNYGYTF
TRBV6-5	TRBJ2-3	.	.	TGTGCCAGCGGTAGTGGCCAGGGTACAGATACGCAGTATTTT	CASGSGQGTDTQYF
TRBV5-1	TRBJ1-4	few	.	TGCGCCAGCAGCTTGACAGGGTATACTAATGAAAAACTGTTTTTT	CASSLTGYTNEKLFF
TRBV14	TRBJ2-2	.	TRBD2	TGTGCCAGCAGCCGCCGATCGGGAGGACCGAACACCGGGGAGCTGTTTTTT	CASSRRSGGPNTGELFF
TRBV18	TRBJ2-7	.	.	TGTGCCAGCTCAGCTCAATTCCGGGACAACGAGCAGTACTTC	CASSAQFRDNEQYF
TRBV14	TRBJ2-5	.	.	TGTGCCAGCAGCCTCCTCCGGGACACCCAAGAGACCCAGTACTTC	CASSLLRDTQETQYF
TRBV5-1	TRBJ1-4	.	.	TGCGCCAGCAGCTTTGGGGGGAAGGAAAAACTGTTTTTT	CASSFGGKEKLFF
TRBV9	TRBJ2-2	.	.	TGTGCCAGCAGCGCCACAGGGAACACCGGGGAGCTGTTTTTT	CASSATGNTGELFF
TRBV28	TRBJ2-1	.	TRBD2	TGTGCCAGCAGCGGACTAGCGGGAGACAATGAGCAGTTCTTC	CASSGLAGDNEQFF
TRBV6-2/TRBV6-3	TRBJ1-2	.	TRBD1	TGTGCCAGCAGCCAGGACAGGAACTATGGCTACACCTTC	CASSQDRNYGYTF
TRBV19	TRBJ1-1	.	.	TGTGCCAGTAGTACACTCACTGAAGCTTTCTTT	CASSTLTEAFF
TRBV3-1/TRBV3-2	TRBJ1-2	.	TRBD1	TGTGCCACAAGAGACAGGGGCCGATCGAGCTACACCTTC	CATRDRGRSSYTF
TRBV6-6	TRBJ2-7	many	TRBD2	TGTGCCAGCACCACCGGAGGCGGGAGGGCTTCCGCGTACTTC	CASTTGGGRASAYF
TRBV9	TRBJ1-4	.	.	TGTGCCAGCAGCGTAGGGCAGGGGAGTGAAAAACTGTTTTTT	CASSVGQGSEKLFF
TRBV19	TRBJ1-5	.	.	TGTGCCAGTAGTATTCAAACAGGGCAGGGTCAGCCCCAGCATTTT	CASSIQTGQGQPQHF
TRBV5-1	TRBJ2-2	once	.	TGCGCCAGCAGCTTGGACACCAACACCGGGGAGCTGTTTTTT	CASSLDTNTGELFF
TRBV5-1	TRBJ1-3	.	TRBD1	TGCGCCAGCAGCTTCAAGACAGGGAGCTCTGGAAACACCATATATTTT	CASSFKTGSSGNTIYF
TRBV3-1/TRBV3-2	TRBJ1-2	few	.	TGTGCCAGCAGCCGTGAGGGGGATAGGCATGGCTACACCTTC	CASSREGDRHGYTF
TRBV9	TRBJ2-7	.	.	TGTGCCAGCAGCGTAGCTGCGGGTCCCTACGAGCAGTACTTC	CASSVAAGPYEQYF
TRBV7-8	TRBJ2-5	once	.	TGTGCCAGCAGCCGGGAATCCTCCGGGGGGACCCAGTACTTC	CASSRESSGGTQYF
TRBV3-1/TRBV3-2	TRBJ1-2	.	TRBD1	TGTGCCAGCAGCCGGGACAGAATAGATGGCTACACCTTC	CASSRDRIDGYTF